The present T cell receptor beta chain was sequenced within a study of T cell responses to AZD1222 COVID-19 vaccine. Trimming cost V 4 bases and J 7 bases, with 12 bases left between them. The germline V gene encodes CDR1 SGHDT and CDR2 YYEEEE. The CDR3 consists of 12 residues. This table comes from immunoSEQ multiplex PCR, and its TCRdb copy is limited to in-frame clones, with some not included. The sample has around 94,000 clones, about 88% seen once. The J gene is TRBJ2-7, the V gene TRBV5-6; a weak D match, TRBD2 (5 bases). The TCR comes from an adult in good health. The material sequenced was peripheral blood, taken on day 0 of AZD1222 vaccination. The CDR3 region has the DNA TGTGCCAGCAGCCCAGCGGCGAGGGAGCAGTACTTC. Translated, it gives CASSPAAREQYF.